The clone carrying this T cell receptor beta chain was detected a few times. The antigen is not known. The treatment is: oral pan-JAK inhibitor, 5-10 mg twice daily. PBMCs provided sorted CD4+ and CD8+ T cells. With V trimmed by 4 bases and J by 0 bases, 8 bases remained unmatched. The CDR3 consists of 19 residues. CDR1 is SGHVS and CDR2 is FQNEAQ in the germline V gene. Sequencing relied on a cDNA template that was reverse transcribed from extracted RNA. The assay was immunoSEQ multiplex PCR, and TCRdb's table has in-frame clones only and misses some. The profile shows around 270,000 clones, 58% of them singletons. This sample is drawn from a study of CD8+ T cells in alopecia areata. Across the whole study: It was oral tofacitinib, at 5 to 10 mg twice daily, that treated patients received. Overall study results and limits: Throughout tofacitinib, many expanded lesional clones continued to persist in scalp and blood. Among the 100 top clones, expanded CD8+ clones, like scalp clonality, were significantly decreased by tofacitinib.

This receptor was taken from a human donor with alopecia areata. The sequenced sample was CD4+ T cells sorted from blood, obtained at week 24, from a patient treated with tofacitinib. The chain combines TRBV7-8 with TRBJ2-1; TRBD2 agrees at 14 bases. The CDR3 is CASSSGTSGGPSSYNEQFF. CDR3 bases: TGTGCCAGCAGCTCCGGGACTAGCGGGGGCCCCAGCTCCTACAATGAGCAGTTCTTC. Based on the CDR3 plus reference TRBV7-8 and TRBJ2-1, the full variable domain is GAGVSQSPRYKVAKRGQDVALRCDPISGHVSLFWYQQALGQGPEFLTYFQNEAQLDKSGLPSDRFFAERPEGSVSTLKIQRTQQEDSAVYLCASSSGTSGGPSSYNEQFFGPGTRLTVL.